This T cell receptor (beta chain) was identified in a study of blood T cells in healthy people across ages. Looking at the study overall: Template switching picked up about one barcoded beta molecule for each two T cells.

A remark on this clonotype: Its specificity is not known.

Study-level findings and limits: Relative to aged donors, long-lived donors carried more naive CD4+ cells and displayed higher diversity. With naive T cell percentage, TCR beta diversity showed a strong correlation. In the absence of known donor CMV status, changes in expanded clonotypes were possibly confounded.

Through a sample-barcoded 5' primer and a J-beta primer mix, a second PCR was run for 7 to 11 cycles. TCRdb analysed the 5' RACE reads with MiXCR anew, one entry per CDR3 protein. Of some 760,000 distinct CDR3 sequences in the sample, 20% to 30% were seen once. This CDR3 spans 16 amino acids. The ends were cut back, 3 bases at V and 8 bases at J, with 21 bases in the middle. Germline V gives CDR1 SGHRS, CDR2 YFSETQ. The data were also submitted as part of a second study, on T cells of mothers and their children.

The chain couples TRBV5-1 to TRBJ2-1, with a tentative D call TRBD1 (6 bases). The sample comprised blood. The TCR comes from a boy aged 5 to 17 in good health. The CDR3 coding sequence is TGCGCCAGCAGCTCATTACCGGGACATCGGTTGGATGAGCAGTTCTTC. Translated: CASSSLPGHRLDEQFF.